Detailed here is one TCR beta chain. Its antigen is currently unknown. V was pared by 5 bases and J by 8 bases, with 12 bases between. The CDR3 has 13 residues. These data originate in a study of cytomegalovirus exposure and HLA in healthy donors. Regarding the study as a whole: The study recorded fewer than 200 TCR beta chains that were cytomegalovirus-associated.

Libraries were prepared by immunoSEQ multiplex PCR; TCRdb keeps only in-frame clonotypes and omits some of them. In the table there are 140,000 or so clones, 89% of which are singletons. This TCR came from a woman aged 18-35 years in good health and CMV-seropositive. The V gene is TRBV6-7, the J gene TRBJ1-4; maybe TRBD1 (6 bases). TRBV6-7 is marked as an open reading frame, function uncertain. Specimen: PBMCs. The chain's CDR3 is CASSNGRGEKLFF. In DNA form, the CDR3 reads TGTGCCAGCAGTAACGGGAGGGGGGAAAAACTGTTTTTT.